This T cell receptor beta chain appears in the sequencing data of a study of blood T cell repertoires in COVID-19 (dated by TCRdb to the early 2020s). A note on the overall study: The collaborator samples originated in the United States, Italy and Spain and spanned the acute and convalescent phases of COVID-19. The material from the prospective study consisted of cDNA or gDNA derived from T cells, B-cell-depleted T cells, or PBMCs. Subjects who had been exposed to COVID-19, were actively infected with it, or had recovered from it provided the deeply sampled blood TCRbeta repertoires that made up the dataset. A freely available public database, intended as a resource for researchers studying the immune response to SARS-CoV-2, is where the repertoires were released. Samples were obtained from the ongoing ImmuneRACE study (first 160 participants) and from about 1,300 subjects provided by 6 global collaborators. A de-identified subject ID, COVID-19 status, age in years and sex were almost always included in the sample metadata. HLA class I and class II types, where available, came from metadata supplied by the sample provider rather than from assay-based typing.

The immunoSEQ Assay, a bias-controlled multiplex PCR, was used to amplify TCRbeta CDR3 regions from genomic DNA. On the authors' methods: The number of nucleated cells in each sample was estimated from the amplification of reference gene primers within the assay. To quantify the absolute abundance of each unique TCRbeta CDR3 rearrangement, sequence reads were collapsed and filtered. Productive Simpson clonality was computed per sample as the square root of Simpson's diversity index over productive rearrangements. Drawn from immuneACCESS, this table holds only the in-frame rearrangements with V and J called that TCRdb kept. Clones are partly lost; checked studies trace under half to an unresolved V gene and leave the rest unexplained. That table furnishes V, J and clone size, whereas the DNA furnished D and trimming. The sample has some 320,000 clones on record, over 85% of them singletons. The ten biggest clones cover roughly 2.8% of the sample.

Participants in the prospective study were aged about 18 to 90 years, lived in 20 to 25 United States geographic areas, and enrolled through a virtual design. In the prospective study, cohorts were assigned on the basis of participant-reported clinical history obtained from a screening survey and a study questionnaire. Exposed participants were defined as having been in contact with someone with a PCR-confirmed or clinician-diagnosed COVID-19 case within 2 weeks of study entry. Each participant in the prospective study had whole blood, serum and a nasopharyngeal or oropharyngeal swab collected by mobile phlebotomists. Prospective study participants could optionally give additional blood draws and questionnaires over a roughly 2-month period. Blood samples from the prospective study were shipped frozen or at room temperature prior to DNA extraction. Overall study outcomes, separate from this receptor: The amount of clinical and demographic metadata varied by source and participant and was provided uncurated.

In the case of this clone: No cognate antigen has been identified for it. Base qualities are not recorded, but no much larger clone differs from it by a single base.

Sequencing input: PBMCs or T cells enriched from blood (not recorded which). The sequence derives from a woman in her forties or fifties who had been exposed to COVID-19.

Read as DNA, the sequence is TGTGCCATCAGTGAGTCGGTGTCCACAGGTAGGATCAATCAGCCCCAGCATTTT. This encodes CAISESVSTGRINQPQHF. The chain joins TRBV10-3 to TRBJ1-5, with a tentative D gene TRBD1 over 5 matching bases. V is clipped by 0 bases and J by 3 bases, and the sequence between their germline boundaries is 18 bases long. Measured from the cysteine to the phenylalanine, the CDR3 is 18 residues long. CDR3 DNA only is kept here, 54 bases in frame from base 1. The CDR1 and CDR2 encoded by the germline V gene are ENHRY and SYGVKD.